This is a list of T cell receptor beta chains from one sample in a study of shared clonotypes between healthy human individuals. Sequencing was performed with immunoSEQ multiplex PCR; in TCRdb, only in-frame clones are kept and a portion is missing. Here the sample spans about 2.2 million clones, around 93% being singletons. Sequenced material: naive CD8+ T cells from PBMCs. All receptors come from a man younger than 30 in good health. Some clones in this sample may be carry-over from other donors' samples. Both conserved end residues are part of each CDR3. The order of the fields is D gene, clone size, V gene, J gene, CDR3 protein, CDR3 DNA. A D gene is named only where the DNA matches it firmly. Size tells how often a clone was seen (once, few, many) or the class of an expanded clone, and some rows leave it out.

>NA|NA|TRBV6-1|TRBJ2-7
CASRLLVASSYEQYF
TGTGCCAGCAGGCTTCTAGTTGCGAGCTCCTACGAGCAGTACTTC
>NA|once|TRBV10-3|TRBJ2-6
CAISEPRSGANVLTF
TGTGCCATCAGTGAGCCCCGCTCTGGGGCCAACGTCCTGACTTTC
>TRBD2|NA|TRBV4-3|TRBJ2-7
CASSPWPAGGYEQYF
TGCGCCAGCAGCCCCTGGCCCGCGGGGGGCTACGAGCAGTACTTC
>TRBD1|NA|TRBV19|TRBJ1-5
CASMARTGFNQPQHF
TGTGCCAGTATGGCCAGGACAGGGTTTAATCAGCCCCAGCATTTT
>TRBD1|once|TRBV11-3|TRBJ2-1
CASSSNPGTGNPDEQFF
TGTGCCAGCAGCTCGAACCCCGGGACAGGGAATCCTGACGAGCAGTTCTTC
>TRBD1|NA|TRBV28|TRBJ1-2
CASSIGHRGIFYGYTF
TGTGCCAGCAGTATCGGACACAGGGGAATTTTCTATGGCTACACCTTC
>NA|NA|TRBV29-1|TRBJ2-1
CSVLANEQFF
TGCAGCGTTTTAGCGAATGAGCAGTTCTTC
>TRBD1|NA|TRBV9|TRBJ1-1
CASSVGSQGVNTEAFF
TGTGCCAGCAGCGTAGGCAGCCAGGGGGTAAATACTGAAGCTTTCTTT
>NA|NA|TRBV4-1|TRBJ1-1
CASSQVPGGGTEAFF
TGCGCCAGCAGCCAAGTTCCGGGGGGAGGCACTGAAGCTTTCTTT
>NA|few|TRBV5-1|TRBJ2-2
CASSLLGNTGELFF
TGCGCCAGCAGCTTGTTAGGGAACACCGGGGAGCTGTTTTTT
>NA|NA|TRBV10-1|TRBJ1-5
CASRYDRSNQPQHF
TGCGCCAGCAGATACGACCGTAGCAATCAGCCCCAGCATTTT
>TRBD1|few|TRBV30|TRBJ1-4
CAGTGMGDEKLFF
TGTGCCGGGACAGGGATGGGGGATGAAAAACTGTTTTTT
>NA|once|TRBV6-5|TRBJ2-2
CATEQGNTGELFF
TGTGCCACGGAGCAGGGTAACACCGGGGAGCTGTTTTTT
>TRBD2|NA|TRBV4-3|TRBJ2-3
CASSQDGLAGGRTDTQYF
TGCGCCAGCAGCCAGGACGGACTAGCGGGAGGGCGCACAGATACGCAGTATTTT
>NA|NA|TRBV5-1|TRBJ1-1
CASSLEVGVTNTEAFF
TGCGCCAGCAGCTTGGAGGTCGGGGTAACGAACACTGAAGCTTTCTTT
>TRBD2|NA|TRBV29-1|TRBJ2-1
CSVEVGLAGGPYNEQFF
TGCAGCGTTGAAGTAGGACTAGCGGGAGGGCCCTACAATGAGCAGTTCTTC
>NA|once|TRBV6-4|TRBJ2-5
CARRTARGKETQYF
TGTGCCAGGCGTACAGCGCGCGGGAAAGAGACCCAGTACTTC
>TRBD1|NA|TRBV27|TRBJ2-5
CASSQPRTGEETQYF
TGTGCCAGCAGCCAACCACGGACAGGAGAAGAGACCCAGTACTTC
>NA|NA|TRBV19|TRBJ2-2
CASRGQNTGELFF
TGTGCCAGCCGGGGGCAGAACACCGGGGAGCTGTTTTTT
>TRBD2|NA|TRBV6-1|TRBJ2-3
CASSELVAGGPEAQYF
TGTGCCAGCAGTGAATTAGTAGCGGGAGGGCCCGAAGCGCAGTATTTT
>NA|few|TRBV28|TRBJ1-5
CASSLLRGLGQPQHF
TGTGCCAGCAGTTTATTGCGGGGCTTGGGGCAGCCCCAGCATTTT
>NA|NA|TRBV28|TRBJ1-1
CASSLRLTEAFF
TGTGCCAGCAGTTTAAGGTTGACTGAAGCTTTCTTT
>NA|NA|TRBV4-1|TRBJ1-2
CASSQFGGGDYGYTF
TGCGCCAGCAGCCAGTTCGGGGGGGGTGACTATGGCTACACCTTC
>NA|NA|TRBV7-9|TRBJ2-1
CASSWLSNEQFF
TGTGCCAGCAGCTGGTTAAGCAATGAGCAGTTCTTC
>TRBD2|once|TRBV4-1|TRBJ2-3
CASSQVSGRAFTDTQYF
TGCGCCAGCAGCCAAGTCAGCGGGAGGGCCTTCACAGATACGCAGTATTTT
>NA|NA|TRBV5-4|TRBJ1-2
CASSPFRDILTNYGYTF
TGTGCCAGCAGCCCATTCAGGGACATCCTTACCAACTATGGCTACACCTTC
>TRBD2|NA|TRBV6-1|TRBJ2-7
CASTAGTARYEQYF
TGTGCCAGTACAGCGGGGACGGCCCGCTACGAGCAGTACTTC
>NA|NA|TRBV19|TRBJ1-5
CASSIVREPQHF
TGTGCCAGTAGTATAGTGCGGGAGCCCCAGCATTTT
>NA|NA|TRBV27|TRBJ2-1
CASSSSTRGNEQFF
TGTGCCAGCAGCTCATCAACGAGGGGCAATGAGCAGTTCTTC
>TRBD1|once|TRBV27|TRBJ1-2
CASSLSIGTGVFGYTF
TGTGCCAGCAGTTTATCGATTGGGACAGGGGTTTTCGGCTACACCTTC
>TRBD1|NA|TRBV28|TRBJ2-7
CASILGTGAYEQYF
TGTGCCAGCATCCTAGGGACAGGGGCCTACGAGCAGTACTTC
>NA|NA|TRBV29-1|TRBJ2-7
CSVRGGQLVSYEQYF
TGCAGCGTTCGCGGCGGTCAGCTGGTCTCCTACGAGCAGTACTTC
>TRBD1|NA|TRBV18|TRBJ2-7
CASSISGTGSVLEQYF
TGTGCCAGCTCAATCTCCGGGACAGGGTCTGTTCTCGAGCAGTACTTC
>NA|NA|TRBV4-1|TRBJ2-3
CASSQDRGGRGDTQYF
TGCGCCAGCAGCCAAGATCGAGGAGGGCGAGGGGATACGCAGTATTTT
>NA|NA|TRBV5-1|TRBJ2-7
CASSLGIGYEQYF
TGCGCCAGCAGCTTGGGAATCGGATACGAGCAGTACTTC
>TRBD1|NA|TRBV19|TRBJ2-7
CASSSGTGEHEQYF
TGTGCCAGTAGTTCGGGGACAGGGGAACACGAGCAGTACTTC
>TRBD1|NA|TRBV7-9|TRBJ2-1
CASSLSQGAHEQFF
TGTGCCAGCAGCTTAAGTCAGGGGGCCCATGAGCAGTTCTTC
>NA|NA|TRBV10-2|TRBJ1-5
CASSESPLGSLNQPQHF
TGCGCCAGCAGTGAGTCTCCTCTGGGTAGCCTCAATCAGCCCCAGCATTTT
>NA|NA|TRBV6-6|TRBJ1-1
CASSRQQVLNTEAFF
TGTGCCAGCAGTCGACAACAGGTCCTGAACACTGAAGCTTTCTTT
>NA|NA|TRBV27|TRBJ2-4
CASSLRGYENIQYF
TGTGCCAGCAGTTTAAGGGGTTACGAAAACATTCAGTACTTC
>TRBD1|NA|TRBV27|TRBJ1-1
CASSLQGVNTEAFF
TGTGCCAGCAGCCTACAGGGGGTGAATACTGAAGCTTTCTTT
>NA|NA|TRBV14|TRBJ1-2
CASSQVGTYGYTF
TGTGCCAGCAGCCAAGTGGGGACCTATGGCTACACCTTC
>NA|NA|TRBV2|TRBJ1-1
CASRTTETLMNTEAFF
TGTGCCAGCAGGACGACAGAAACCTTGATGAACACTGAAGCTTTCTTT
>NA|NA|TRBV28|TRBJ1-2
CASSSRWGDYGYTF
TGTGCCAGCAGTTCGCGTTGGGGAGACTATGGCTACACCTTC
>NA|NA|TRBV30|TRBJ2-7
CAWRVFGYEQYF
TGTGCCTGGAGGGTTTTTGGGTACGAGCAGTACTTC
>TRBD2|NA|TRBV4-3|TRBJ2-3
CASSQDSLAGVADTQYF
TGCGCCAGCAGCCAAGATTCTCTAGCGGGAGTTGCAGATACGCAGTATTTT
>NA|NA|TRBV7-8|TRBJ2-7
CASSSGTSSYEQYF
TGTGCCAGCAGCTCTGGGACCTCCTCCTACGAGCAGTACTTC
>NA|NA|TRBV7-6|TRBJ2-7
CASSPGLEYEQYF
TGTGCCAGCAGCCCCGGTTTAGAATACGAGCAGTACTTC
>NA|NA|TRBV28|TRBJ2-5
CASGIVRYQETQYF
TGTGCCAGCGGGATAGTCCGGTACCAAGAGACCCAGTACTTC
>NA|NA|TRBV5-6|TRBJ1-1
CASSFWIRTSEAFF
TGTGCCAGCAGCTTTTGGATTAGAACAAGTGAAGCTTTCTTT
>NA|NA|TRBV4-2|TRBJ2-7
CASSPENLLITYEQYF
TGTGCCAGCAGCCCCGAAAATCTCCTAATCACCTACGAGCAGTACTTC
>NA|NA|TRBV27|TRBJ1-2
CASSGGRGYTF
TGTGCCAGCAGCGGGGGTAGGGGCTACACCTTC
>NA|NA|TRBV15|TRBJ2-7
CATSRDAPPDEQYF
TGTGCCACCAGCAGAGATGCTCCCCCCGACGAGCAGTACTTC
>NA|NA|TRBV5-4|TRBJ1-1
CASSLGFEFATEAFF
TGTGCCAGCAGCTTGGGGTTCGAGTTCGCCACTGAAGCTTTCTTT
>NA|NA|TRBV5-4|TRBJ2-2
CASSLATGELFF
TGTGCCAGCAGCTTAGCGACCGGGGAGCTGTTTTTT
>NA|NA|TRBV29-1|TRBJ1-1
CSVAAGSGIEAFF
TGCAGCGTTGCCGCCGGAAGCGGGATAGAAGCTTTCTTT
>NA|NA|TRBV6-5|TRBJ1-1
CASGETGPTTEAFF
TGTGCCAGCGGAGAGACAGGACCAACGACTGAAGCTTTCTTT
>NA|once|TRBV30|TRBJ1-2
CAWSEWGANYGYTF
TGTGCCTGGAGTGAATGGGGTGCGAACTATGGCTACACCTTC
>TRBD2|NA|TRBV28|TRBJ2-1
CASSLAGGTNEQFF
TGTGCCAGCAGTTTAGCGGGAGGTACAAATGAGCAGTTCTTC